The source of this T cell receptor (beta chain) is a study of T cells in Graves' hyperthyroidism and ophthalmopathy. The overall study: Blood from the periphery was taken at initial diagnosis, before any treatment.

TCR beta CDR3 regions were amplified from RNA transcripts. During a first-round RT-PCR of the TCR CDR3, the HTBI primer set was used. TCRdb independently ran MiXCR on the multiplex PCR reads; one entry per CDR3 protein. This table holds about 260,000 distinct CDR3 sequences, 20% to 30% found once. Blood was drawn at first hyperthyroidism diagnosis, before any ophthalmopathy symptoms. Germline V gene data show CDR1 as ENHRY and CDR2 as SYGVKD. Unmatched junction bases numbered 3, after V lost 6 bases and J lost 5 bases. This CDR3 region has 13 residues. This clonotype came up a few times. Its antigen is unidentified. This sequence may be a read error, since a much larger clone differs from it by one base. General study results and limits: A model built on 13 V-J features separated ophthalmopathy from stable hyperthyroidism.

The receptor was derived from a man between 40 and 49 years old with Graves' hyperthyroidism that later progressed to Graves' ophthalmopathy. This chain uses TRBV10-3 with TRBJ1-1, with 10 bases fitting TRBD1. Material: blood. The CDR3 region has the DNA TGTGCCATCAGGGACAGGGGGATTACTGAAGCTTTCTTT. This codes for CAIRDRGITEAFF.